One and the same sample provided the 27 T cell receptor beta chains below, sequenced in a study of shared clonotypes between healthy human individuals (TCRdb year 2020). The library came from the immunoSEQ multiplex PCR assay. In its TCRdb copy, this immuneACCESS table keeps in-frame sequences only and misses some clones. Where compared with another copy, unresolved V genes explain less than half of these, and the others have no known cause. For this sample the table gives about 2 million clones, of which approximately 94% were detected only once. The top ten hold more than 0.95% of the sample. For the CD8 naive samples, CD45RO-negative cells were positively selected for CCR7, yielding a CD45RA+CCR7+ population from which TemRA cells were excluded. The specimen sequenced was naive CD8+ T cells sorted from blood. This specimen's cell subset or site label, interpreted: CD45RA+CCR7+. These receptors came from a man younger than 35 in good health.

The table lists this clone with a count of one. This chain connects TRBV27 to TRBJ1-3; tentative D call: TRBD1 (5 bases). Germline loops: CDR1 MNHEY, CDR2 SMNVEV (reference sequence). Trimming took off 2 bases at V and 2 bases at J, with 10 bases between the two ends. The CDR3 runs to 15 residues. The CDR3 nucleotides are TGTGCCAGCAGTTTAGTGGGACCAACTGGAAACACCATATATTTT. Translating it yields CASSLVGPTGNTIYF.

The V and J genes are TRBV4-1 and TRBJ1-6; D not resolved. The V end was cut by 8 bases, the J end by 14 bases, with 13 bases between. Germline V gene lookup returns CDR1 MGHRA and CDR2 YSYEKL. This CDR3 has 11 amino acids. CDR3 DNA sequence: TGCGCCAGCCATGACGGAGTGACCCTCCACTTT. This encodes CASHDGVTLHF.

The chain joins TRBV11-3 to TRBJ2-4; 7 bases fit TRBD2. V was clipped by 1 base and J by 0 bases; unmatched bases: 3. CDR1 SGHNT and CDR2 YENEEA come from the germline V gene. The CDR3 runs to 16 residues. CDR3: CASSLGQREAKNIQYF. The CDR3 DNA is TGTGCCAGCAGCTTAGGCCAGCGGGAAGCCAAAAACATTCAGTACTTC. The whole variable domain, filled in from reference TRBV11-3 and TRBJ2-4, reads EAGVVQSPRYKIIEKKQPVAFWCNPISGHNTLYWYLQNLGQGPELLIRYENEEAVDDSQLPKDRFSAERLKGVDSTLKIQPAELGDSAVYLCASSLGQREAKNIQYFGAGTRLSVL.

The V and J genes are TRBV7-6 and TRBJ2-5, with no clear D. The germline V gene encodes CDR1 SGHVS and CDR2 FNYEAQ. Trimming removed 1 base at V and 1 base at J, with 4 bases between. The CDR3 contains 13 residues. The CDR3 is CASSLEVQETQYF. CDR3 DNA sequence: TGTGCCAGCAGCTTAGAGGTCCAAGAGACCCAGTACTTC.

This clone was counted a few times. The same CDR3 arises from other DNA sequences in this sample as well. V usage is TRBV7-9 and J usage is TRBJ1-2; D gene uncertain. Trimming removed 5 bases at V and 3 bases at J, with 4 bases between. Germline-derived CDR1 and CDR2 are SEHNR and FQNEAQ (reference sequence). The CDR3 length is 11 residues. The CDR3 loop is CASSGDYGYTF. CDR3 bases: TGTGCCAGCAGCGGAGACTATGGCTACACCTTC.

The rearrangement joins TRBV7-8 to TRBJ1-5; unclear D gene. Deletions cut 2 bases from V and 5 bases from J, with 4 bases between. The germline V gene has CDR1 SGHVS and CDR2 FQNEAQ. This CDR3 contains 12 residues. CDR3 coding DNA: TGTGCCAGCAGCTTACCTGATCAGCCCCAGCATTTT. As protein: CASSLPDQPQHF.

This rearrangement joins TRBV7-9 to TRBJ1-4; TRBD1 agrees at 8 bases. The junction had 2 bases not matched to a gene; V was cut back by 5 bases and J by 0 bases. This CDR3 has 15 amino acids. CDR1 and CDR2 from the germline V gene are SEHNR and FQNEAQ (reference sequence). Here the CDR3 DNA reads TGTGCCAGCAGCACACAGGGGGCAACTAATGAAAAACTGTTTTTT. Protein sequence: CASSTQGATNEKLFF.

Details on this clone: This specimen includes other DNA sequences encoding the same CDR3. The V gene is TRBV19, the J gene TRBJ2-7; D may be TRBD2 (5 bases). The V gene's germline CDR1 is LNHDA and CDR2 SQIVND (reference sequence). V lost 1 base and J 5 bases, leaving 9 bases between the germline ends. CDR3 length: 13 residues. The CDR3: CASSIVAGNEQYF. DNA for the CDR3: TGTGCCAGTAGTATAGTGGCCGGGAACGAGCAGTACTTC.

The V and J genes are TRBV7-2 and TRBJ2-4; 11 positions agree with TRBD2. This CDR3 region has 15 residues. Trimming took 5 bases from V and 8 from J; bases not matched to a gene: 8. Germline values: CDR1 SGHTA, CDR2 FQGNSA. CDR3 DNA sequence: TGTGCCAGCAGCCCACTAGCGGGAGATTGGTACATTCAGTACTTC. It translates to CASSPLAGDWYIQYF. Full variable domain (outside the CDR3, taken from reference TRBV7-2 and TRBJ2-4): GAGVSQSPSNKVTEKGKDVELRCDPISGHTALYWYRQSLGQGLEFLIYFQGNSAPDKSGLPSDRFSAERTGGSVSTLTIQRTQQEDSAVYLCASSPLAGDWYIQYFGAGTRLSVL.

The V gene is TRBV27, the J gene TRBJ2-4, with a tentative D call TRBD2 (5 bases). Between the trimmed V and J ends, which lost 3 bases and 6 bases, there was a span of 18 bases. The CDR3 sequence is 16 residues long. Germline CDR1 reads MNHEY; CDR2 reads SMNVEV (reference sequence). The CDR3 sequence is CASSFMSGDGRNIQYF. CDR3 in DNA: TGTGCCAGCAGTTTCATGTCCGGGGATGGGAGAAACATTCAGTACTTC.

This CDR3 reads CASSLSGGWDYGYTF. DNA for the CDR3: TGTGCCAGCAGTTTGTCGGGGGGCTGGGACTATGGCTACACCTTC. The gene calls are TRBV28 and TRBJ1-2, with D perhaps TRBD1 (6 bases). Germline CDR1 and CDR2: MDHEN and SYDVKM. The CDR3 is 15 amino acids. The ends were cut back, 3 bases at V and 3 bases at J, with 14 bases in the middle.

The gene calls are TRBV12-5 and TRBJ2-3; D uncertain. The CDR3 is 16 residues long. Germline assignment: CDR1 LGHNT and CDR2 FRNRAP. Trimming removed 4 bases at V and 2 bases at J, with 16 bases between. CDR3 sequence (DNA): TGTGCTAGTGGTTCCGGACGGCTAAAAGTCACAGATACGCAGTATTTT. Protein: CASGSGRLKVTDTQYF. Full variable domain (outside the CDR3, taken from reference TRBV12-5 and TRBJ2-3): DARVTQTPRHKVTEMGQEVTMRCQPILGHNTVFWYRQTMMQGLELLAYFRNRAPLDDSGMPKDRFSAEMPDATLATLKIQPSEPRDSAVYFCASGSGRLKVTDTQYFGPGTRLTVL.

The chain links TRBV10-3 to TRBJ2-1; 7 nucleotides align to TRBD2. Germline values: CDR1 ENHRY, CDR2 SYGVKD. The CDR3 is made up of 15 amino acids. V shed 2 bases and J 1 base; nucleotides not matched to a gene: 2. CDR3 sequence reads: CAISEREGSYNEQFF. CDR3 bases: TGTGCCATCAGTGAGAGGGAGGGTTCCTACAATGAGCAGTTCTTC.

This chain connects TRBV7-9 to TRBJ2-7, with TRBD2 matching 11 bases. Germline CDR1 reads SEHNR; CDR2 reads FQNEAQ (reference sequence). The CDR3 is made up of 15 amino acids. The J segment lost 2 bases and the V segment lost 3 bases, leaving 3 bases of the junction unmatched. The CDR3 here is CASSFSGRGAYEQYF. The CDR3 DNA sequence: TGTGCCAGCAGCTTTAGCGGGAGGGGAGCCTACGAGCAGTACTTC.

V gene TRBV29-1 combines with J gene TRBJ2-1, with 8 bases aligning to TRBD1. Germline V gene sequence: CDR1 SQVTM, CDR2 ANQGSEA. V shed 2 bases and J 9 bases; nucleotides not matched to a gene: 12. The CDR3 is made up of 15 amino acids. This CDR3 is CSVESRTGSVGEQFF. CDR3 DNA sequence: TGCAGCGTTGAATCGAGGACAGGGTCGGTCGGTGAGCAGTTCTTC.

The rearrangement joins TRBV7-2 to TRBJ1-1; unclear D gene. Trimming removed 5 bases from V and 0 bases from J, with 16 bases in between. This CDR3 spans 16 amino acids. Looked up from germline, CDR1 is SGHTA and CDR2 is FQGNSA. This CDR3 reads CASSDAAATMNTEAFF. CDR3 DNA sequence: TGTGCCAGCAGCGACGCCGCGGCGACAATGAACACTGAAGCTTTCTTT.

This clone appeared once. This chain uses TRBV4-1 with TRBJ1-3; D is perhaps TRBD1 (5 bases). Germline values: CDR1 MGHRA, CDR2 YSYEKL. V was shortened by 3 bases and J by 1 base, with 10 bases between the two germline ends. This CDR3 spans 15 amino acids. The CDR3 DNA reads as TGCGCCAGCAGCCAGGGGGAGCAATCTGGAAACACCATATATTTT. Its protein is CASSQGEQSGNTIYF.

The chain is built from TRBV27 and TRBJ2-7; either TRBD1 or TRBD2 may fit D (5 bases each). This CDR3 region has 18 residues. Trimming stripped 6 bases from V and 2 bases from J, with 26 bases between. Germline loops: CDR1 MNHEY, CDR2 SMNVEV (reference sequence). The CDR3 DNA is TGTGCCAGCAGCTTCCTACCTATCGGGGCGAGAGGCCCCTACGAGCAGTACTTC. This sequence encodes CASSFLPIGARGPYEQYF.

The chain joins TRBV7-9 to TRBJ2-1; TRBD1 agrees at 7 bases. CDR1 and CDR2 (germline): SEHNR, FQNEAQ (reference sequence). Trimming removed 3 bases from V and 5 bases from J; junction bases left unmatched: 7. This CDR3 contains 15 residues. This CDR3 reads CASSFIDRANNEQFF. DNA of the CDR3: TGTGCCAGCAGCTTTATTGACAGGGCCAACAATGAGCAGTTCTTC.

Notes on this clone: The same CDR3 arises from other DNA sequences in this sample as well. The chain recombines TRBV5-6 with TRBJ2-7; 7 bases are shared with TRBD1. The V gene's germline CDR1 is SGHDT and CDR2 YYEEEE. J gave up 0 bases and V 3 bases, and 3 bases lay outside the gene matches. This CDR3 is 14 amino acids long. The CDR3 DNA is TGTGCCAGCAGCTGGACAGGTTCCTCCTACGAGCAGTACTTC. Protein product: CASSWTGSSYEQYF.

Written as DNA, the CDR3 is TGCAGCGTTGAACAATCTGAAGCTTTCTTT. Translating it yields CSVEQSEAFF. This chain links TRBV29-1 with TRBJ1-1; no reliable D call. The V end lost 2 bases, the J end lost 6 bases, and 4 bases lay between the germline ends. The CDR3 has 10 residues. Germline CDR1 SQVTM, CDR2 ANQGSEA. The full variable domain, rest sourced from reference TRBV29-1 and TRBJ1-1, is SAVISQKPSRDICQRGTSLTIQCQVDSQVTMMFWYRQQPGQSLTLIATANQGSEATYESGFVIDKFPISRPNLTFSTLTVSNMSPEDSSIYLCSVEQSEAFFGQGTRLTVV.

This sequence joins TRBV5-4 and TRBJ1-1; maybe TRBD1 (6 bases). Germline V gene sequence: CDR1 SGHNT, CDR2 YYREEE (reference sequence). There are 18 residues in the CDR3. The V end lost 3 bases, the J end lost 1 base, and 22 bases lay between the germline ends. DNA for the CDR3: TGTGCCAGCAGCTGGCGGGGATTTGGTCGAGGGGGGAACACTGAAGCTTTCTTT. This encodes CASSWRGFGRGGNTEAFF.

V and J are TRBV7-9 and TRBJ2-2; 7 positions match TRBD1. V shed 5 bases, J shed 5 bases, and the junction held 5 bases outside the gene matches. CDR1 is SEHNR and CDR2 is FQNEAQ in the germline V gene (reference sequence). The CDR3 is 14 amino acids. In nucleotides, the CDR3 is TGTGCCAGCAGCCCTACAGGGGTGACCGGGGAGCTGTTTTTT. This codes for CASSPTGVTGELFF.

Written as DNA, the CDR3 is TGTGCCAGCAGCTTAGCAGGCGCAGGCTCGGGCACAGATACGCAGTATTTT. Encoded protein: CASSLAGAGSGTDTQYF. The chain has TRBV7-9 and TRBJ2-3; D remains unclear. Trimming shortened V by 0 bases and J by 1 base, and 14 bases separated the two germline ends. Germline assignment: CDR1 SEHNR and CDR2 FQNEAQ (reference sequence). The CDR3 is 17 amino acids.

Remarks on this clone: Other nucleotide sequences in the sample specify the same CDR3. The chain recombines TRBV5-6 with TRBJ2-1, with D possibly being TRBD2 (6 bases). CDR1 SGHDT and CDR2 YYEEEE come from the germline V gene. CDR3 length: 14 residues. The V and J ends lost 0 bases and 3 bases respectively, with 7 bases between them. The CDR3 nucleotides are TGTGCCAGCAGCTTGGGACTAGTCTACAATGAGCAGTTCTTC. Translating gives CASSLGLVYNEQFF.

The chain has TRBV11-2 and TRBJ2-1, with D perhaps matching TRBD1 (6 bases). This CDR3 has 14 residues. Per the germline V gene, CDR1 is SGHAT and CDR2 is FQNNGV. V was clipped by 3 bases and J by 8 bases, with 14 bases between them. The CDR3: CASSFWAGEDEQFF. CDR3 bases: TGTGCCAGCAGCTTCTGGGCAGGGGAAGATGAGCAGTTCTTC.

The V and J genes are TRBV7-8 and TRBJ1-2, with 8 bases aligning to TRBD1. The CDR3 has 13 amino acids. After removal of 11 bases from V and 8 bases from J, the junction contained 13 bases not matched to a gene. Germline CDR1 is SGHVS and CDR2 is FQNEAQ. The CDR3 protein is CAVDRGSIGGYTF. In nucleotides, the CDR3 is TGTGCCGTTGACAGGGGCTCTATCGGCGGCTACACCTTC.